This TCR beta chain was captured by sequencing in a study of identical twins. Overall study results and limits: Twins showed weaker excess sharing in their beta out-of-frame sequences.

In regard to this clonotype: The target antigen is unknown.

The CDR3 sequence is 18 residues long. Trimming took 7 bases from V and 4 from J; bases not matched to a gene: 20. Germline V CDR1 and CDR2: SQVTM, ANQGSEA. TCRdb used MiXCR to reprocess the 5' RACE reads, holding one entry per CDR3 protein. The sample carries 600,000 to 700,000 distinct CDR3 sequences, around 20% recorded once. This same sample was also part of a study on T cells expressing NK-cell markers.

The source material was PBMCs. This TCR was sampled from a young woman in good health. The chain couples TRBV29-1 to TRBJ2-1, with TRBD2 matching over 9 bases. In DNA form, the CDR3 reads TGCAGCGCAGGAGGGACTAGCCCCGTTGGAATCTCTTACAATGAGCAGTTCTTC. Residues: CSAGGTSPVGISYNEQFF.